Each of the 14 T cell receptor beta chains below was sequenced from the same sample in a study of blood T cell repertoires in COVID-19. The method was immunoSEQ multiplex PCR; TCRdb's version includes in-frame clones alone and lacks a portion of them. Of over 200,000 clones detected, roughly 83% appear once; the ten largest clones hold around 2.6%. Input material: peripheral blood. The receptors shown here come from a woman aged 65 to 85 with active or convalescent COVID-19.

The chain is built from TRBV28 and TRBJ2-3; D gene ambiguous. From germline, CDR1 is MDHEN and CDR2 SYDVKM. The V and J ends lost 4 bases and 6 bases respectively, with 8 bases between them. The CDR3 totals 12 residues. This CDR3 reads CASSSPRDTQYF. CDR3 nucleotides: TGTGCCAGCAGTTCGCCGAGGGATACGCAGTATTTT.

CDR3 sequence: CASSLLTSGNQETQYF. The CDR3 DNA reads TGTGCCAGCAGTTTATTAACTAGCGGGAACCAAGAGACCCAGTACTTC. The J gene is TRBJ2-5, the V gene TRBV27, with TRBD2 identical over 10 bases. CDR3 length: 16 amino acids. Per the germline V gene, CDR1 is MNHEY and CDR2 is SMNVEV (reference sequence). Trimming at V came to 1 base and at J to 0 bases, leaving 2 bases not matched to a gene.

This clone was recorded many times. This specimen includes other DNA sequences encoding the same CDR3. J is TRBJ2-1 and V is TRBV11-2; possibly TRBD1 for D (5 bases). This CDR3 spans 13 amino acids. The germline V gene has CDR1 SGHAT and CDR2 FQNNGV. V was shortened by 0 bases and J by 7 bases, with 7 bases between the two germline ends. The chain's CDR3 is CASSLDRDNEQFF. As DNA, the CDR3 is TGTGCCAGCAGCTTAGACAGGGATAATGAGCAGTTCTTC.

The table lists this clone with a few counts. V usage is TRBV15 and J usage is TRBJ2-5, with 14 nucleotides matching TRBD2. V gave up 4 bases and J gave up 3 bases; unmatched junction bases: 1. CDR3 length equals 15 residues. The germline gives CDR1 LNHNV, CDR2 YYDKDF (reference sequence). The CDR3, as DNA: TGTGCCACCAGCAAGACTAGCGGGGGGGAAGAGACCCAGTACTTC. Protein product: CATSKTSGGEETQYF.

V usage is TRBV7-6 and J usage is TRBJ2-7, with D perhaps matching TRBD2 (7 bases). Germline CDR1 SGHVS, CDR2 FNYEAQ. V lost 1 base, J lost 6 bases, and 19 bases lay in between. The CDR3 loop spans 16 amino acids. CDR3 sequence reads: CASSLEWGGLASEQYF. The CDR3 DNA reads as TGTGCCAGCAGCTTAGAGTGGGGGGGGCTGGCGAGCGAGCAGTACTTC.

J is TRBJ1-6 and V is TRBV6-5; D remains unclear. The ends were cut back, 8 bases at V and 8 bases at J, with 13 bases in the middle. CDR3 size: 13 residues. CDR1 is MNHEY, CDR2 SVGAGI, per germline. The CDR3: CASGRGLDSPLHF. CDR3 nucleotides: TGTGCCAGCGGGCGGGGTTTGGATTCACCCCTCCACTTT.

This chain uses TRBV19 with TRBJ1-2; perhaps TRBD1 as D (6 bases). The germline gives CDR1 LNHDA, CDR2 SQIVND (reference sequence). The V end lost 3 bases, the J end lost 6 bases, and 14 bases lay between the germline ends. This CDR3 spans 14 amino acids. DNA of the CDR3: TGTGCCAGTAGTATCTCACAGGGCGGCCATGGCTACACCTTC. Protein sequence: CASSISQGGHGYTF.

V usage is TRBV6-5 and J usage is TRBJ2-2, with 9 bases that match TRBD2. The germline gives CDR1 MNHEY, CDR2 SVGAGI. This CDR3 is 16 amino acids long. V was pared by 4 bases and J by 2 bases, with 5 bases of the junction left unmatched. The CDR3 nucleotides read TGTGCCAGCAGTTTCTCGACTAGCGGTAACACCGGGGAGCTGTTTTTT. Translated: CASSFSTSGNTGELFF.

This chain joins TRBV6-1 and TRBJ1-2, with D perhaps TRBD1 (5 bases). The CDR3 has 13 residues. Germline V gives CDR1 MNHNS, CDR2 SASEGT. Trimming left V 3 bases short and J 6 bases short, with 11 bases between. The CDR3 coding sequence is TGTGCCAGCAGTGACCGGGGGGATCATGGCTACACCTTC. As protein: CASSDRGDHGYTF.

The genes are TRBV3-1 (or the pseudogene TRBV3-2) and TRBJ2-1; 8 positions match TRBD2. The CDR3 loop spans 15 amino acids. CDR1 and CDR2 (germline): LGHDT, YNNKEL (reference sequence). V dropped 0 bases and J dropped 10; count of bases not matched to a gene: 8. The CDR3 DNA follows: TGTGCCAGCAGCCAAGATGTAATAGCGGGGCGGGAGCAGTTCTTC. It is translated as CASSQDVIAGREQFF.

This chain connects TRBV18 to TRBJ1-4; D unclear. Trimming took 4 bases from V and 0 from J, leaving 9 bases between them. The CDR3 is 15 amino acids. Germline CDR1 reads KGHSH; CDR2 reads LQKENI. The CDR3 DNA reads TGTGCCAGCTCACGTAGTGCTGCAACTAATGAAAAACTGTTTTTT. Residues: CASSRSAATNEKLFF.

This clone was observed a handful of times. V is TRBV3-1 (or the pseudogene TRBV3-2) and J is TRBJ1-1; perhaps TRBD1 as D (5 bases). CDR3 size: 15 residues. CDR1 and CDR2 from the germline V gene are LGHDT and YNNKEL (reference sequence). The ends were cut back, 5 bases at V and 1 base at J, with 14 bases in the middle. The DNA of the CDR3 is TGTGCCAGCAGCAAAGCACAAGGGGCGAACACTGAAGCTTTCTTT. Residues: CASSKAQGANTEAFF.

J is TRBJ1-2 and V is TRBV4-1; 9 bases are shared with TRBD1. CDR1 and CDR2 from the germline V gene are MGHRA and YSYEKL. J gave up 5 bases and V 0 bases, and 7 bases lay outside the gene matches. The CDR3 length is 16 residues. The CDR3 coding sequence is TGCGCCAGCAGCCAAGATTGGGGACAGGGTCTTTATGGCTACACCTTC. Amino acids: CASSQDWGQGLYGYTF.

V and J are TRBV14 and TRBJ1-1; 8 nucleotides match TRBD1. Trimming removed 2 bases from V and 0 bases from J; junction bases left unmatched: 5. From germline, CDR1 is SGHDN and CDR2 FVKESK. The CDR3 contains 16 residues. The CDR3: CASSQRQGTMNTEAFF. The CDR3 DNA reads TGTGCCAGCAGCCAACGACAGGGGACTATGAACACTGAAGCTTTCTTT.